A selection of T cell receptor beta chains follows, all from one sample in a study of shared clonotypes between healthy human individuals. Data came from immunoSEQ multiplex PCR; TCRdb stores just in-frame clones and leaves some out. The sample lists 2 million to 3 million clones; roughly nine tenths were seen once. The specimen sequenced was naive CD4+ T cells sorted from blood. These receptors were collected from a man between 18 and 29 years old in good health. Both conserved end residues are part of each CDR3. Each record gives: CDR3 protein, V gene, J gene.

CDR3aa: CASNLATRPDTQYF; v_gene: TRBV6-1; j_gene: TRBJ2-3
CDR3aa: CASRETGFNTEAFF; v_gene: TRBV25-1; j_gene: TRBJ1-1
CDR3aa: CASSLNRANVLTF; v_gene: TRBV7-8; j_gene: TRBJ2-6
CDR3aa: CSVGDGYEQYF; v_gene: TRBV29-1; j_gene: TRBJ2-7
CDR3aa: CASSASGGGYGYTF; v_gene: TRBV6-5; j_gene: TRBJ1-2
CDR3aa: CASSLGTSGSTGETQYF; v_gene: TRBV7-2; j_gene: TRBJ2-5
CDR3aa: CASGLVGTQPQHF; v_gene: TRBV12-5; j_gene: TRBJ1-5
CDR3aa: CASSSIGQTQYF; v_gene: TRBV2; j_gene: TRBJ2-5
CDR3aa: CASSESTSQPQHF; v_gene: TRBV10-2; j_gene: TRBJ1-5
CDR3aa: CASSTGRNEKLFF; v_gene: TRBV5-8; j_gene: TRBJ1-4
CDR3aa: CASRPGYQETQYF; v_gene: TRBV6-6; j_gene: TRBJ2-5
CDR3aa: CASSPPTAEHSPLHF; v_gene: TRBV18; j_gene: TRBJ1-6
CDR3aa: CASSGQGNAQYF; v_gene: TRBV28; j_gene: TRBJ2-3
CDR3aa: CASSLGPAASGRAEQFF; v_gene: TRBV7-6; j_gene: TRBJ2-1
CDR3aa: CAISEDRVQLNTGELFF; v_gene: TRBV10-3; j_gene: TRBJ2-2
CDR3aa: CASSITKENYEQYF; v_gene: TRBV19; j_gene: TRBJ2-7
CDR3aa: CASSPGGSYEQYF; v_gene: TRBV18; j_gene: TRBJ2-7
CDR3aa: CASSLDAGGNQPQHF; v_gene: TRBV5-1; j_gene: TRBJ1-5
CDR3aa: CASSPRAAGQDTEAFF; v_gene: TRBV5-1; j_gene: TRBJ1-1
CDR3aa: CASSLLTGSTNEKLFF; v_gene: TRBV7-6; j_gene: TRBJ1-4
CDR3aa: CAISESGTLAKNIQYF; v_gene: TRBV10-3; j_gene: TRBJ2-4
CDR3aa: CASSSGQGSEAFF; v_gene: TRBV9; j_gene: TRBJ1-1
CDR3aa: CASSLEASGANVLTF; v_gene: TRBV5-1; j_gene: TRBJ2-6
CDR3aa: CASTLIPEGKNIQYF; v_gene: TRBV6-1; j_gene: TRBJ2-4
CDR3aa: CASSPLSGTASGNTIYF; v_gene: TRBV18; j_gene: TRBJ1-3
CDR3aa: CASSGLAGEGEQFF; v_gene: TRBV6-5; j_gene: TRBJ2-1
CDR3aa: CASSRDSNEKLFF; v_gene: TRBV18; j_gene: TRBJ1-4
CDR3aa: CASSLTGEVGEQYF; v_gene: TRBV7-2; j_gene: TRBJ2-7
CDR3aa: CASSPQGRGNGYTF; v_gene: TRBV5-1; j_gene: TRBJ1-2
CDR3aa: CASSMGQAHNSPLHF; v_gene: TRBV19; j_gene: TRBJ1-6
CDR3aa: CSVVGVNTEAFF; v_gene: TRBV29-1; j_gene: TRBJ1-1
CDR3aa: CASTPVGLRDTQYF; v_gene: TRBV2; j_gene: TRBJ2-3
CDR3aa: CASSPGQQVNYGYTF; v_gene: TRBV27; j_gene: TRBJ1-2
CDR3aa: CASSSDRVYSGNTIYF; v_gene: TRBV11-2; j_gene: TRBJ1-3
CDR3aa: CASSGMAGGELFF; v_gene: TRBV10-1; j_gene: TRBJ2-2
CDR3aa: CASSARPGQAFYEQYF; v_gene: TRBV11-2; j_gene: TRBJ2-7
CDR3aa: CASTENNYGYTF; v_gene: TRBV11-2; j_gene: TRBJ1-2
CDR3aa: CASSGGQTYEQYF; v_gene: TRBV5-1; j_gene: TRBJ2-7
CDR3aa: CASSDDDQPQHF; v_gene: TRBV2; j_gene: TRBJ1-5
CDR3aa: CSVATGKETQYF; v_gene: TRBV29-1; j_gene: TRBJ2-5
CDR3aa: CASSGPSSYEQYF; v_gene: TRBV18; j_gene: TRBJ2-7
CDR3aa: CASSLFRDTEAFF; v_gene: TRBV14; j_gene: TRBJ1-1
CDR3aa: CASSPAVGNTGELFF; v_gene: TRBV11-2; j_gene: TRBJ2-2
CDR3aa: CASSRPGTYSGNTIYF; v_gene: TRBV5-5; j_gene: TRBJ1-3
CDR3aa: CASTPGINTEAFF; v_gene: TRBV2; j_gene: TRBJ1-1
CDR3aa: CASSSRRPNSPLHF; v_gene: TRBV27; j_gene: TRBJ1-6
CDR3aa: CASSLRGRIRAGVQETQYF; v_gene: TRBV7-9; j_gene: TRBJ2-5
CDR3aa: CSASRTYEQYF; v_gene: TRBV20-1; j_gene: TRBJ2-7
CDR3aa: CASSLTGRTTSYEQYF; v_gene: TRBV5-4; j_gene: TRBJ2-7